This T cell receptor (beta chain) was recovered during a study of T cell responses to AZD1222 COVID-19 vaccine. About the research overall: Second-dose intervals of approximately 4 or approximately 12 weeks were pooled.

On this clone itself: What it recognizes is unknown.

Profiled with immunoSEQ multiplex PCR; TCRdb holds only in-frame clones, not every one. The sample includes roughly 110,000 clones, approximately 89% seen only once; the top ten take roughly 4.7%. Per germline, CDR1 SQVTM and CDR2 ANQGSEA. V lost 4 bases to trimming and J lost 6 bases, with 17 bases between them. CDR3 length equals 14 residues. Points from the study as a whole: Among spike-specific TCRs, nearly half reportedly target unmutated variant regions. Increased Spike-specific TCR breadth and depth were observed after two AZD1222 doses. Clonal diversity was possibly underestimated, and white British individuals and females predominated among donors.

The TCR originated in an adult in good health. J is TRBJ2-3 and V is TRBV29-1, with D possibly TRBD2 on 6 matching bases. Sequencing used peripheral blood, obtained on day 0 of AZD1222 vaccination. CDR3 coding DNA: TGCAGCGTTGGTCGGCCCCGGGGGATGGATACGCAGTATTTT. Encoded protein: CSVGRPRGMDTQYF.